The clone carrying this T cell receptor beta chain has at least ten counts. The CDR3 covers 17 residues. Germline lookup yields CDR1 LGHNT and CDR2 FRNRAP. V dropped 2 bases and J dropped 2; count of bases not matched to a gene: 5. TCR beta CDR3 regions were amplified from RNA transcripts. The primer set for the first-round RT-PCR of the TCR CDR3 was HTBI. Using its own MiXCR run on the multiplex PCR reads, TCRdb lists one record per CDR3 protein. Here the sample spans over 350,000 distinct CDR3 sequences, around a sixth being singletons. This sample was taken from a study of T cells in Graves' hyperthyroidism and ophthalmopathy.

Sequenced input: blood. The receptor was isolated from a man between 18 and 29 years old with Graves' ophthalmopathy. The V call is TRBV12-5, the J call TRBJ2-1, with 11 bases that match TRBD2. CDR3 sequence reads: CASGLQIAGGTYNEQFF. DNA for the CDR3: TGTGCTAGTGGTTTGCAAATAGCGGGGGGGACCTACAATGAGCAGTTCTTC.